A selection of T cell receptor beta chains follows, all from one sample in a study of blood T cell repertoires in COVID-19. TCRdb keeps only in-frame clones here, not all; method: immunoSEQ multiplex PCR. The sample comprises 150,000 to 160,000 clones, 80% of which are singletons, and 0.45% to 0.6% rests with the top ten. Material: peripheral blood. The receptors stem from a man between 60 and 75 years old with acute or convalescent COVID-19. The CDR3 runs from the conserved cysteine through the conserved F or W. The D gene is left open where the match is weak. The size field is filled for only some rows; it gives once, few, many or a size class.

j_call d_call v_call clone_size cdr3_nt cdr3_aa
TRBJ1-4 TRBD1 TRBV11-2 - TGTGCCAGCAGGGGGGGACAGGGGCGGACTAATGAAAAACTGTTTTTT CASRGGQGRTNEKLFF
TRBJ1-2 TRBD1 TRBV3-1/TRBV3-2 - TGTGCCAGCAGCCAAGGTGGGGACAGGGAGTATGGCTACACCTTC CASSQGGDREYGYTF
TRBJ1-3 - TRBV11-2 - TGTGCCAGCAGCTCAAGTGAGGGCGGATCTGGAAACACCATATATTTT CASSSSEGGSGNTIYF
TRBJ2-2 TRBD1 TRBV7-2 few TGTGCCAGCAGCTCGGACAGGGGCACCGGGGAGCTGTTTTTT CASSSDRGTGELFF
TRBJ1-2 - TRBV19 once TGTGCCAGTAGCCCCCTCCCGTGCGACACCTTC CASSPLPCDTF
TRBJ1-2 - TRBV9 - TGTGCCAGCAGCGTAGACAGTTACTATGGCTACACCTTC CASSVDSYYGYTF
TRBJ2-7 TRBD1 TRBV7-2 once TGTGCCAGCAGCGTTCGTGGGACAGGGGGCTTCAACGAGCAGTACTTC CASSVRGTGGFNEQYF
TRBJ2-5 TRBD2 TRBV5-6 - TGTGCCAGCAGGGGACTAGCGGGGGGTCAAGAGACCCAGTACTTC CASRGLAGGQETQYF
TRBJ1-2 - TRBV28 - TGTGCCAGCAGTTCGCAGGGGCGGTATGGCTACACCTTC CASSSQGRYGYTF
TRBJ2-4 TRBD1 TRBV9 - TGTGCCAGCAGCGGACAGGGGATCAACATTCAGTACTTC CASSGQGINIQYF
TRBJ1-5 - TRBV6-6 few TGTGCCAGCGGGGGGGATCAGCCCCAGCATTTT CASGGDQPQHF
TRBJ2-7 - TRBV10-3 - TGTGCCATCAGGCCCTCAGGGGCCATAGACAGCTACGAGCAGTACTTC CAIRPSGAIDSYEQYF
TRBJ2-1 - TRBV24-1 - TGTGCCACCCACGGTGGGCTCAACAATGAGCAGTTCTTC CATHGGLNNEQFF
TRBJ2-7 TRBD1 TRBV4-3 once TGCGCCAGCAGCCAGGGATTGACAGGGGGGCTCGGCGAGCAGTACTTC CASSQGLTGGLGEQYF
TRBJ2-5 - TRBV5-4 - TGTGCCAGCAGCTTGGGTGCAGGGGCCGAGACCCAGTACTTC CASSLGAGAETQYF
TRBJ2-1 - TRBV7-2 - TGTGCCAGCAGCTTGACACGGAAAAATGAGCAGTTCTTC CASSLTRKNEQFF
TRBJ1-5 - TRBV7-2 - TGTGCCAGCAGCCTTCAAGGACAACCCAATCAGCCCCAGCATTTT CASSLQGQPNQPQHF
TRBJ2-6 - TRBV3-1/TRBV3-2 few TGTGCCAGCAGCCAAGCCGTCTCTGGGGCCAACGTCCTGACTTTC CASSQAVSGANVLTF
TRBJ1-2 TRBD1 TRBV18 - TGTGCCAGCTCACCACCGGACAGGGGCTATGGCTACACCTTC CASSPPDRGYGYTF
TRBJ2-5 TRBD1 TRBV6-5 once TGTGCCAGCAGGGTACAGGGGGAGACCCAGTACTTC CASRVQGETQYF
TRBJ1-2 TRBD1 TRBV19 - TGTGCCAGTGGACAGGGGTATGGCTACACCTTC CASGQGYGYTF
TRBJ2-5 - TRBV9 - TGTGCCAGCAGCGTAGCTACAACGCGGCAAGAGACCCAGTACTTC CASSVATTRQETQYF
TRBJ1-1 - TRBV5-4 - TGTGCCAGCAGCTTGGGCGGGTTCATGAACACTGAAGCTTTCTTT CASSLGGFMNTEAFF
TRBJ2-1 TRBD2 TRBV5-4 - TGTGCCAGCAGCTTGGGGGGCGGCGGGAGCTCCTACAATGAGCAGTTCTTC CASSLGGGGSSYNEQFF
TRBJ2-2 - TRBV6-6 - TGTGCCAGCAGTTACGGGGGACAGAACACCGGGGAGCTGTTTTTT CASSYGGQNTGELFF
TRBJ2-7 TRBD1 TRBV28 - TGTGCCAGCAGTCCACCCGGGACAGGGGCCTACGAGCAGTACTTC CASSPPGTGAYEQYF
TRBJ2-7 TRBD1 TRBV6-6 once TGTGCCAGCAGCCAGGGACAGGGGGACTACGAGCAGTACTTC CASSQGQGDYEQYF
TRBJ1-2 - TRBV9 - TGTGCCAGTTCCCCCCGGGGTAACTATGGCTACACCTTC CASSPRGNYGYTF
TRBJ1-2 - TRBV20-1 few TGCAGTGCTAGTGACCACGGGGGGAAAAACTATGGCTACACCTTC CSASDHGGKNYGYTF
TRBJ1-6 - TRBV7-2 - TGTGCCAGCAGCTTAAAAAGTTCCAGGGCAGATTATAATTCACCCCTCCACTTT CASSLKSSRADYNSPLHF
TRBJ1-2 - TRBV19 - TGTGCCAGTAGTATAAACACCTTAGACAGGAACTATGGCTACACCTTC CASSINTLDRNYGYTF
TRBJ2-7 TRBD2 TRBV6-5 - TGTGCCAGCAGGCCTGATGGGACCCGGGGAGGGGAGCAGTACTTC CASRPDGTRGGEQYF
TRBJ1-1 TRBD1 TRBV11-2 - TGTGCCAGCAGCTCCCGGACAGGGGCTCCTAAAGCTTTCTTT CASSSRTGAPKAFF
TRBJ2-2 TRBD1 TRBV9 - TGTGCCAGCAGCGGCGACAGGGGTACGGGCACCGGGGAGCTGTTTTTT CASSGDRGTGTGELFF
TRBJ2-7 TRBD1 TRBV6-2/TRBV6-3 - TGTGCCAGCAGTAGAGGGGACAGGGTGTACGAGCAGTACTTC CASSRGDRVYEQYF
TRBJ2-1 TRBD2 TRBV7-9 - TGTGCCAGCAGGGGTACCGGCCTAGCGGGAGGGAATGAGCAGTTCTTC CASRGTGLAGGNEQFF
TRBJ2-3 TRBD1 TRBV14 - TGTGCCAGCAGCCGACGGACAGGGGGATACACAGATACGCAGTATTTT CASSRRTGGYTDTQYF
TRBJ2-3 - TRBV18 - TGTGCCAGCTCCTGGACACGCGGCACAGATACGCAGTATTTT CASSWTRGTDTQYF
TRBJ2-7 TRBD2 TRBV7-2 few TGTGCCAGCAGCTCGCTTTTAATATCAGGCGGGAGAGGCTACGAGCAGTACTTC CASSSLLISGGRGYEQYF
TRBJ2-7 - TRBV12-3/TRBV12-4 - TGTGCCAGCAGTTTATTCAGGGACGAGCAGTACTTC CASSLFRDEQYF
TRBJ2-7 TRBD1 TRBV18 - TGTGCCAGCTCAACCGACAGGGGGCCCTACGAGCAGTACTTC CASSTDRGPYEQYF
TRBJ1-1 TRBD1 TRBV30 once TGTGCCTGGAGCAGGACAGGGGGAAACACTGAAGCTTTCTTT CAWSRTGGNTEAFF
TRBJ2-1 TRBD1 TRBV7-2 - TGTGCCAGCAGCTTAGTTGAGGGGGCGGGTGAGCAGTTCTTC CASSLVEGAGEQFF
TRBJ1-1 - TRBV6-2/TRBV6-3 - TGTGCCAGCAGTTACTCTAGGGGAACTGAAGCTTTCTTT CASSYSRGTEAFF
TRBJ2-1 TRBD2 TRBV5-1 - TGCGCCAGCAGTTATAGCGGGGACTCCTACAATGAGCAGTTCTTC CASSYSGDSYNEQFF
TRBJ2-6 - TRBV6-1 - TGTGCCAGCAGTGACAGGTCCGGGGCCAACGTCCTGACTTTC CASSDRSGANVLTF
TRBJ2-1 - TRBV15 - TGTGCCACCAGCAGAGATCGGATAGCGGCGACGGATGAGCAGTTCTTC CATSRDRIAATDEQFF
TRBJ1-1 TRBD1 TRBV9 - TGTGCCAGCAGCGTAGGGACAGGGGGCACTGAAGCTTTCTTT CASSVGTGGTEAFF
TRBJ2-1 TRBD2 TRBV9 - TGTGCCAGCAGCTCAGGACTAGGCGGATACAATGAGCAGTTCTTC CASSSGLGGYNEQFF
TRBJ2-7 TRBD1 TRBV27 - TGTGCCAGCAGTAGCACAGGGGGCAACTACGAGCAGTACTTC CASSSTGGNYEQYF
TRBJ1-2 TRBD1 TRBV19 - TGTGCCAGTAGGAAAATCGGACAGGGGGTCGTAGCTAACTATGGCTACACCTTC CASRKIGQGVVANYGYTF
TRBJ2-2 - TRBV19 few TGTGCCAGTTCTTCGTTAGCGTCCGGCACCGGGGAGCTGTTTTTT CASSSLASGTGELFF
TRBJ1-4 - TRBV4-1 - TGCGCCAGCAGCCCCAACGGGGAAAAACTGTTTTTT CASSPNGEKLFF
TRBJ2-2 TRBD1 TRBV7-6 - TGTGCCAGCAGCCGAAGGGGACAGTTTAACACCGGGGAGCTGTTTTTT CASSRRGQFNTGELFF